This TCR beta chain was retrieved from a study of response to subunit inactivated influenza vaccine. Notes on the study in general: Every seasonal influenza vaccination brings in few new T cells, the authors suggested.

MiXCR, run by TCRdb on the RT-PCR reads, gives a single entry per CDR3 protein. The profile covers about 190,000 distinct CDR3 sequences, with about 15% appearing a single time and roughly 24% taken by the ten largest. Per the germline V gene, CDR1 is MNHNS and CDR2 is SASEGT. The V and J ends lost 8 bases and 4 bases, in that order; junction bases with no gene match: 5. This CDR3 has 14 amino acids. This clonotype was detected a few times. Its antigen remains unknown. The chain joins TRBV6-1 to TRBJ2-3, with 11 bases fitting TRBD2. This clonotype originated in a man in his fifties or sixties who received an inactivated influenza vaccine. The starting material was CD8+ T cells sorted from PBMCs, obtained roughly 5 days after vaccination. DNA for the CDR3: TGTGCCAGCGCGACTAGCGGGGTGCCAGATACGCAGTATTTT. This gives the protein CASATSGVPDTQYF.